This T cell receptor (beta chain) was captured by sequencing in a study of T cell responses to AZD1222 COVID-19 vaccine. The method was immunoSEQ multiplex PCR; TCRdb's version includes in-frame clones alone and lacks a portion of them. The repertoire holds approximately 140,000 clones, 92% seen once, with about a tenth in the top ten. V lost 5 bases, J lost 1 base, and 18 bases lay in between. The CDR3 loop spans 16 amino acids. Germline V gene data show CDR1 as SEHNR and CDR2 as FQNEAQ (reference sequence). Second-dose intervals near 4 or 12 weeks were combined. Findings of the study overall: There were vaccine-associated CD4 TCRs across spike, dominant at 160-218 and 743-854. Repertoires were obtained only post-peak T cell response.

A remark on this clone: What it recognizes is unknown.

Sequenced material: peripheral blood, taken 28 days after the second AZD1222 dose. This sequence originates from an adult who received the AZD1222 COVID-19 vaccine. The chain combines TRBV7-9 with TRBJ2-7; tentative D call: TRBD2 (5 bases). CDR3 DNA sequence: TGTGCCAGCAGCGCCCTGGCCAGCGGCCTTTCCTACGAGCAGTACTTC. This gives the protein CASSALASGLSYEQYF.